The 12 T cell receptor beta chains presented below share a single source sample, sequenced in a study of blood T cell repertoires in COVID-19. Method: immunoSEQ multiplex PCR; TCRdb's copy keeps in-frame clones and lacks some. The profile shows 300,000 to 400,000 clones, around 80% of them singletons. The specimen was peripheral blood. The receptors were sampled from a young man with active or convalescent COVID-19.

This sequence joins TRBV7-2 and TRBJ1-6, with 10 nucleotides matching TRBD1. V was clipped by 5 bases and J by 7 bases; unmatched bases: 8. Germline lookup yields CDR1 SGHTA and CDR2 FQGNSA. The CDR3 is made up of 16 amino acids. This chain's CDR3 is CASSPRGDRGNSPLHF. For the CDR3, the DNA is TGTGCCAGCAGCCCGCGAGGGGACAGGGGAAATTCACCCCTCCACTTT.

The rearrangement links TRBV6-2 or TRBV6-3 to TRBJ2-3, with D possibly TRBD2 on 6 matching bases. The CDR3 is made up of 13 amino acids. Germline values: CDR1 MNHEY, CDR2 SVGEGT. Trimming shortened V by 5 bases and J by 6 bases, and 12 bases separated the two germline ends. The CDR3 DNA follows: TGTGCCAGCAGTGGCACTAGCAAGGATACGCAGTATTTT. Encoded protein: CASSGTSKDTQYF.

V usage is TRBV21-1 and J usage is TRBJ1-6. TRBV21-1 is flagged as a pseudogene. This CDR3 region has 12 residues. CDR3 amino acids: CASRKRDSPLHF. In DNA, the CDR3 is TGTGCCAGCCGAAAGAGGGATTCACCCCTCCACTTT.

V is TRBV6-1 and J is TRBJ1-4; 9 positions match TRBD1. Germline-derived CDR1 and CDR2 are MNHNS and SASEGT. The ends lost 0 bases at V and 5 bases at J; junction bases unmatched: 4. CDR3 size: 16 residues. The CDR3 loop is CASSEAGGQGNEKLFF. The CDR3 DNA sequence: TGTGCCAGCAGTGAAGCGGGGGGACAGGGCAATGAAAAACTGTTTTTT.

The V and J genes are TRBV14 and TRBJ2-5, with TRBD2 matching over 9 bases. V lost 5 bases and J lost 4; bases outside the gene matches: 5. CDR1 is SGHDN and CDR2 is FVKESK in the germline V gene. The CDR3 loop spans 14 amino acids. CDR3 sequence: CASSSRGGGETQYF. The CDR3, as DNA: TGTGCCAGCAGCTCCCGCGGGGGGGGAGAGACCCAGTACTTC. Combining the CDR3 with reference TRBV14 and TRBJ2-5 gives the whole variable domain EAGVTQFPSHSVIEKGQTVTLRCDPISGHDNLYWYRRVMGKEIKFLLHFVKESKQDESGMPNNRFLAERTGGTYSTLKVQPAELEDSGVYFCASSSRGGGETQYFGPGTRLLVL.

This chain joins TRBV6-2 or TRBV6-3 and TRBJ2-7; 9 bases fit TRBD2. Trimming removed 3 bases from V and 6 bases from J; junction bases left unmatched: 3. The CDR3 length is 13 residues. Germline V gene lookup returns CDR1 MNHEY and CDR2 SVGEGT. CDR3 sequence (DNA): TGTGCCAGCAGTTATGGGACTAGCTCCGAGCAGTACTTC. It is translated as CASSYGTSSEQYF.

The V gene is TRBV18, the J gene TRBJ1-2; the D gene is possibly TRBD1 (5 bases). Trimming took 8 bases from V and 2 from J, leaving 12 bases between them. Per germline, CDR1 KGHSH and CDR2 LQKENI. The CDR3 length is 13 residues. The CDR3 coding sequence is TGTGCCAGCCATCCCTCAGGGAACTATGGCTACACCTTC. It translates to CASHPSGNYGYTF.

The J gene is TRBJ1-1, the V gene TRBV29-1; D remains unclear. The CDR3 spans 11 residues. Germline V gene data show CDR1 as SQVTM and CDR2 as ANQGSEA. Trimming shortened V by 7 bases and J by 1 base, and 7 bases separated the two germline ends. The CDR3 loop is CSGSTNTEAFF. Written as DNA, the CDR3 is TGCAGCGGATCTACGAACACTGAAGCTTTCTTT.

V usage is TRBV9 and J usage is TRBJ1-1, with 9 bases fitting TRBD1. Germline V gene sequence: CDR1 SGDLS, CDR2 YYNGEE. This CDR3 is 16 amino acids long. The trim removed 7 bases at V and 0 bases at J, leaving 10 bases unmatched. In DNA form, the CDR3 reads TGTGCCAGCCGACGCGGGACAGGGATGATGAACACTGAAGCTTTCTTT. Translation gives CASRRGTGMMNTEAFF.

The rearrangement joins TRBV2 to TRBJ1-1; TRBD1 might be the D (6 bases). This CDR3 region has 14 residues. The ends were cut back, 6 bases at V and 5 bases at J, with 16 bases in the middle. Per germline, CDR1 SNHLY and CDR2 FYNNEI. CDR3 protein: CASRETGRGTEAFF. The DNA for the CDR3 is TGTGCCAGCAGAGAGACGGGAAGGGGGACTGAAGCTTTCTTT.

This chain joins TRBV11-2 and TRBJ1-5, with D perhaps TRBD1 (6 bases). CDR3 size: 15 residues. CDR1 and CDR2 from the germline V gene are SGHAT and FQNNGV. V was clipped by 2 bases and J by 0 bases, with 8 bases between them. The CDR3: CASSLQGYSNQPQHF. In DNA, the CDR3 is TGTGCCAGCAGCTTACAGGGGTATAGCAATCAGCCCCAGCATTTT.

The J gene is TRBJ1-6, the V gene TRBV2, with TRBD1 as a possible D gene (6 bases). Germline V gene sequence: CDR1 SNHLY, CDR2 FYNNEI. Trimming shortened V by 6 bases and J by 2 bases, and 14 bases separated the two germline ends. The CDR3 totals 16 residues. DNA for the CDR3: TGTGCCAGCAGGTCTAGGGGGACGACCTATAATTCACCCCTCCACTTT. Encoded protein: CASRSRGTTYNSPLHF.